Following are 5 T cell receptor beta chains from one sample sequenced in a study of T cell responses to AZD1222 COVID-19 vaccine. The protocol was immunoSEQ multiplex PCR, while the TCRdb copy is restricted to in-frame clones and leaves out a portion. The profile shows about 130,000 clones, roughly nine tenths of them singletons. The sequences come from peripheral blood, collected 28 days after the second AZD1222 dose. The receptor source for this set is an adult who received the AZD1222 COVID-19 vaccine.

This clone was observed once. This CDR3 is CASSIGDSNQPQHF. The CDR3, as DNA: TGTGCCAGCAGTATTGGAGATAGCAATCAGCCCCAGCATTTT. The rearrangement links TRBV6-2 or TRBV6-3 to TRBJ1-5; D ambiguous. Trimming stripped 5 bases from V and 0 bases from J, with 8 bases between. The germline gives CDR1 MNHEY, CDR2 SVGEGT. The CDR3 runs 14 residues.

The J gene is TRBJ1-6, the V gene TRBV6-5, with D hard to call. In germline, CDR1 is MNHEY, CDR2 SVGAGI. The V end was cut by 3 bases, the J end by 1 base, with 10 bases between. This CDR3 has 16 residues. In DNA, the CDR3 is TGTGCCAGCAGTTATGGGCCGCAGTCCTATAATTCACCCCTCCACTTT. Protein: CASSYGPQSYNSPLHF.

This clone was observed a handful of times. The genes are TRBV5-1 and TRBJ2-3; 11 nucleotides agree with TRBD2. V lost 0 bases to trimming and J lost 1 base; unmatched junction nucleotides: 4. The CDR3 consists of 17 residues. The germline V gene has CDR1 SGHRS and CDR2 YFSETQ. CDR3 loop: CASSLELAGVGTDTQYF. The CDR3 region has the DNA TGCGCCAGCAGCTTGGAACTAGCGGGAGTGGGCACAGATACGCAGTATTTT.

The chain recombines TRBV5-1 with TRBJ1-1; D unclear. The CDR3 is 13 amino acids. Trimming took off 0 bases at V and 4 bases at J, with 7 bases between the two ends. Germline CDR1 SGHRS, CDR2 YFSETQ. The CDR3 sequence is CASSLEGRTEAFF. DNA of the CDR3: TGCGCCAGCAGCTTGGAAGGGCGCACTGAAGCTTTCTTT. The variable domain in full, completed from reference TRBV5-1 and TRBJ1-1, reads KAGVTQTPRYLIKTRGQQVTLSCSPISGHRSVSWYQQTPGQGLQFLFEYFSETQRNKGNFPGRFSGRQFSNSRSEMNVSTLELGDSALYLCASSLEGRTEAFFGQGTRLTVV.

The chain employs TRBV5-6 and TRBJ2-7, with D hard to call. V was cut by 0 bases and J by 3 bases, with 10 bases left in between. CDR3 length: 14 amino acids. Germline assignment: CDR1 SGHDT and CDR2 YYEEEE. The CDR3 loop reads CASSLGYGYYEQYF. DNA for the CDR3: TGTGCCAGCAGCTTGGGGTACGGATACTACGAGCAGTACTTC.